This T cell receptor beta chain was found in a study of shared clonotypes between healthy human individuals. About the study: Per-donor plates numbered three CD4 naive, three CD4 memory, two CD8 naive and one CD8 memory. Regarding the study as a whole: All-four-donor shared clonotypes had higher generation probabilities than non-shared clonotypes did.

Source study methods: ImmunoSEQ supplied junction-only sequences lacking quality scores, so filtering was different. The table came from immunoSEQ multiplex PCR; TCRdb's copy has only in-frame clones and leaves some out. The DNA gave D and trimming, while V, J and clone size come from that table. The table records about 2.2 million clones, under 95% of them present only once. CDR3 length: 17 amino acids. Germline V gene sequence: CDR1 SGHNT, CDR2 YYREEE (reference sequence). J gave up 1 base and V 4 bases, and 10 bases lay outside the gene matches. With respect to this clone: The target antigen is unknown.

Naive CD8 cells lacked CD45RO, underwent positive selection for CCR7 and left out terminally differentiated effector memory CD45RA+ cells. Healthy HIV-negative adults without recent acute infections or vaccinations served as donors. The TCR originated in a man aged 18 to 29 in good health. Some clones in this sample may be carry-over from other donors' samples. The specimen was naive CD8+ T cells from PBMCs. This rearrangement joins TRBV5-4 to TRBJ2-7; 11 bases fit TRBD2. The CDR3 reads CASSPGLAGTTSYEQYF. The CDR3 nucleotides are TGTGCCAGCAGCCCTGGACTAGCGGGCACCACTTCCTACGAGCAGTACTTC.